These T cell receptor beta chains were read from a single sample in a study of blood T cell repertoires in COVID-19. TCRdb's copy holds only in-frame clones and misses some; the assay was immunoSEQ multiplex PCR. The table lists about 300,000 clones, roughly 86% of them singletons. Material: PBMCs or T cells enriched from blood (not recorded which). The receptors were gathered from a woman aged 45 to 65 who had been exposed to COVID-19. CDR3s include the opening cysteine and the closing phenylalanine or tryptophan. The D gene is left open where the match is weak.

>.|TRBV5-4|TRBJ2-7
CASSLGLTGTPISYEQYF
TGTGCCAGCAGCTTGGGGCTTACCGGGACACCCATCTCCTACGAGCAGTACTTC
>TRBD1|TRBV30|TRBJ2-2
CAWTQGASGELFF
TGTGCCTGGACTCAGGGGGCTTCCGGGGAGCTGTTTTTT
>.|TRBV27|TRBJ2-7
CASSLRRGPYEQYF
TGTGCCAGCAGTCTCCGGCGGGGCCCTTACGAGCAGTACTTC
>TRBD2|TRBV6-5|TRBJ2-4
CASSSWTSRPKNIQYF
TGTGCCAGCAGTTCGTGGACTAGCAGGCCCAAAAACATTCAGTACTTC
>TRBD1|TRBV28|TRBJ2-1
CASSFYGQGYNEQFF
TGTGCCAGCAGTTTTTATGGACAGGGGTACAATGAGCAGTTCTTC
>TRBD1|TRBV19|TRBJ1-5
CASSITGGSSNQPQHF
TGTGCCAGTAGTATAACAGGGGGCTCGAGCAATCAGCCCCAGCATTTT
>.|TRBV28|TRBJ2-3
CASSHGLEIDTQYF
TGTGCCAGCAGTCATGGGCTCGAGATAGATACGCAGTATTTT
>.|TRBV7-2|TRBJ2-1
CASSLDRRGTYNEQFF
TGTGCCAGCAGCTTAGATCGCCGGGGAACGTACAATGAGCAGTTCTTC
>.|TRBV9|TRBJ1-4
CASSVGLAANEKLFF
TGTGCCAGCAGCGTAGGACTGGCAGCTAATGAAAAACTGTTTTTT
>TRBD1|TRBV20-1|TRBJ2-7
CSASQGAVEQYF
TGCAGTGCTAGTCAGGGGGCGGTAGAGCAGTACTTC
>.|TRBV2|TRBJ1-1
CASTSGGSEAFF
TGTGCCAGCACATCGGGGGGATCTGAAGCTTTCTTT
>TRBD1|TRBV5-1|TRBJ1-5
CASSKGQGNQPQHF
TGCGCCAGCAGCAAAGGACAGGGTAATCAGCCCCAGCATTTT